This T cell receptor (beta chain) was recovered during a study of tumor-infiltrating lymphocytes in oesophageal squamous cell carcinoma. The sample holds a few counts of this clonotype. CDR3 size: 14 residues. V was clipped by 2 bases and J by 0 bases; unmatched bases: 1. Germline lookup yields CDR1 SEHNR and CDR2 FQNEAQ (reference sequence). TCRdb re-analysed the PCR reads in MiXCR, keeping a single row per CDR3 protein. The table has 15,000 to 20,000 distinct CDR3 sequences, about 41% seen once. The chain has TRBV7-9 and TRBJ2-7; TRBD1 agrees at 7 bases. Material for sequencing was normal esophageal tissue next to the tumor. This TCR was recovered from a male donor with esophageal squamous cell carcinoma. Here the CDR3 DNA reads TGTGCCAGCAGCTTACAGGGGGTCTCCTACGAGCAGTACTTC. This sequence encodes CASSLQGVSYEQYF.